Below, 25 T cell receptor beta chains from the same sample are listed, as sequenced in a study of blood T cell repertoires in COVID-19. The assay was immunoSEQ multiplex PCR, and TCRdb's table has in-frame clones only and misses some. The data show about 320,000 clones, with about nine tenths seen just once and 10% held by the top ten. Material for sequencing was PBMCs or T cells enriched from blood (not recorded which). Receptors were obtained from a woman in her late teens or twenties who had recovered from COVID-19.

V and J are TRBV11-3 and TRBJ2-2; perhaps TRBD1 as D (5 bases). This CDR3 contains 16 residues. V dropped 5 bases and J dropped 4 bases, with 17 bases sitting between them. CDR1 and CDR2 from the germline V gene are SGHNT and YENEEA. The CDR3 DNA follows: TGTGCCAGCAGCCCAGGGTCAGCCGATGGCACCGGGGAGCTGTTTTTT. It specifies CASSPGSADGTGELFF.

The V call is TRBV2, the J call TRBJ1-4; 8 nucleotides align to TRBD1. Losses at the gene ends were 5 bases for V and 7 bases for J; bases not matched to a gene: 6. CDR3 length equals 14 residues. Per germline, CDR1 SNHLY and CDR2 FYNNEI. The CDR3 reads CASSRTGKGEKLFF. The CDR3, as DNA: TGTGCCAGCAGTCGGACAGGGAAAGGTGAAAAACTGTTTTTT.

The chain employs TRBV5-1 and TRBJ1-2; D might be TRBD1 (6 bases). The germline V gene has CDR1 SGHRS and CDR2 YFSETQ. The V end was cut by 3 bases, the J end by 6 bases, with 6 bases between. This CDR3 spans 11 amino acids. CDR3 loop: CASSSGDGYTF. In DNA, the CDR3 is TGCGCCAGCAGCTCAGGGGATGGCTACACCTTC.

The genes are TRBV2 and TRBJ2-1; 10 nucleotides match TRBD2. Germline CDR1 reads SNHLY; CDR2 reads FYNNEI. This CDR3 comprises 16 residues. V lost 6 bases to trimming and J lost 9 bases; unmatched junction nucleotides: 14. The CDR3 sequence: CASRPPGLAVASEQFF. CDR3 nucleotide sequence: TGTGCCAGCAGACCCCCCGGACTAGCGGTTGCTAGTGAGCAGTTCTTC. Full variable domain (remainder filled in from reference TRBV2 and TRBJ2-1): EPEVTQTPSHQVTQMGQEVILRCVPISNHLYFYWYRQILGQKVEFLVSFYNNEISEKSEIFDDQFSVERPDGSNFTLKIRSTKLEDSAMYFCASRPPGLAVASEQFFGPGTRLTVL.

The rearrangement links TRBV5-1 to TRBJ2-7; D is possibly TRBD1 (6 bases). The V and J ends lost 2 bases and 5 bases respectively, with 20 bases between them. The CDR3 spans 16 residues. The germline V gene has CDR1 SGHRS and CDR2 YFSETQ. CDR3 amino acids: CASSLAGDIPVNEQYF. CDR3 DNA: TGCGCCAGCAGCTTAGCCGGGGACATCCCGGTCAACGAGCAGTACTTC.

This chain uses TRBV28 with TRBJ1-4; D gene uncertain. CDR1 is MDHEN and CDR2 is SYDVKM in the germline V gene. The ends were cut back, 2 bases at V and 10 bases at J, with 17 bases in the middle. This CDR3 is built from 15 residues. The CDR3 DNA sequence: TGTGCCAGCAGTTTAAATGGGCCTCAAATCGGAAAACTGTTTTTT. Encoded protein: CASSLNGPQIGKLFF.

V usage is TRBV6-5 and J usage is TRBJ1-1, with 8 bases lining up with TRBD1. J lost 1 base, V lost 7 bases, and 5 bases had no gene match. Germline V gene data show CDR1 as MNHEY and CDR2 as SVGAGI. This CDR3 contains 14 residues. CDR3 nucleotides: TGTGCCAGCAAGACTACAGGGGGGAACACTGAAGCTTTCTTT. Encoded protein: CASKTTGGNTEAFF.

The chain joins TRBV30 to TRBJ2-1, with no clear D. Trimming pared 6 bases from V and 0 bases from J, leaving 6 bases between. The CDR3 contains 12 residues. From germline, CDR1 is GTSNPN and CDR2 SVGIG (reference sequence). CDR3 protein: CACFISYNEQFF. CDR3 DNA: TGTGCCTGTTTTATCTCCTACAATGAGCAGTTCTTC.

V and J are TRBV3-1 (or the pseudogene TRBV3-2) and TRBJ1-6, with TRBD1 as a possible D gene (6 bases). The length of the CDR3 is 16 residues. V lost 3 bases, J lost 7 bases, and 16 bases lay in between. Per germline, CDR1 LGHDT and CDR2 YNNKEL (reference sequence). This CDR3 reads CASSQRDNNRNSPLHF. CDR3 nucleotide sequence: TGTGCCAGCAGCCAGAGGGACAACAATCGGAATTCACCCCTCCACTTT.

This chain links TRBV7-9 with TRBJ1-6, with D maybe TRBD1 (5 bases). The CDR3 is made up of 14 amino acids. Germline values: CDR1 SEHNR, CDR2 FQNEAQ (reference sequence). V lost 5 bases to trimming and J lost 8 bases, with 13 bases between them. CDR3 bases: TGTGCCAGCAGCAAACAGGTTCTGGATTCACCCCTCCACTTT. Protein: CASSKQVLDSPLHF. The whole variable domain, filled in from reference TRBV7-9 and TRBJ1-6, reads DTGVSQNPRHKITKRGQNVTFRCDPISEHNRLYWYRQTLGQGPEFLTYFQNEAQLEKSRLLSDRFSAERPKGSFSTLEIQRTEQGDSAMYLCASSKQVLDSPLHFGNGTRLTVT.

The chain combines TRBV11-2 with TRBJ1-1; D unclear. V was clipped by 5 bases and J by 5 bases, with 12 bases between them. The CDR3 is 13 amino acids. Germline V gene lookup returns CDR1 SGHAT and CDR2 FQNNGV. The CDR3 here is CASSPFRGTEAFF. As DNA, the CDR3 is TGTGCCAGCAGCCCGTTCCGAGGGACTGAAGCTTTCTTT.

The CDR3 DNA reads as TGTGCCAGCAGCTTACTTCGGGCAGATACGCAGTATTTT. Translating it yields CASSLLRADTQYF. This chain connects TRBV11-3 to TRBJ2-3; D not resolved. This CDR3 region has 13 residues. V lost 2 bases and J 4 bases, leaving 7 bases between the germline ends. Germline V gene lookup returns CDR1 SGHNT and CDR2 YENEEA.

This clone was counted between two and nine times. The chain links TRBV6-1 to TRBJ1-2, with TRBD1 matching 9 bases. CDR1 and CDR2 from the germline V gene are MNHNS and SASEGT. The trim removed 0 bases at V and 4 bases at J, leaving 15 bases unmatched. The CDR3 is 19 amino acids. The CDR3 nucleotides are TGTGCCAGCAGTGAAGCGAATAGGTGGGGACAGGGAGACATCTATGGCTACACCTTC. It specifies CASSEANRWGQGDIYGYTF.

The rearrangement links TRBV2 to TRBJ1-6; D possibly corresponds to TRBD1 (5 bases). V was cut by 6 bases and J by 5 bases, with 11 bases left in between. Germline loops: CDR1 SNHLY, CDR2 FYNNEI. The CDR3 loop spans 14 amino acids. The CDR3 DNA reads as TGTGCCAGCAGACGGACACAGAATAATTCACCCCTCCACTTT. This gives the protein CASRRTQNNSPLHF.

CDR3 sequence: CASGLTQDSENTGELFF. The CDR3 bases are TGTGCTAGTGGTTTGACCCAGGACAGCGAGAACACCGGGGAGCTGTTTTTT. The chain couples TRBV12-5 to TRBJ2-2, with D possibly TRBD1 on 6 matching bases. The CDR3 sequence is 17 residues long. Per the germline V gene, CDR1 is LGHNT and CDR2 is FRNRAP. V was pared by 2 bases and J by 1 base, with 14 bases between.

The chain uses TRBV4-1 and TRBJ2-3, with D perhaps matching TRBD2 (6 bases). V lost 0 bases and J 0 bases, leaving 13 bases between the germline ends. Germline V gene data show CDR1 as MGHRA and CDR2 as YSYEKL. The CDR3 covers 17 residues. The CDR3 coding sequence is TGCGCCAGCAGCCAAGATGTCTACGGGACTAGCACAGATACGCAGTATTTT. This encodes CASSQDVYGTSTDTQYF.

This clone has more than one count but fewer than ten. As DNA, the CDR3 is TGTGCCAGCAGCCCTGGACTAGCGGGGGGGCGGATAGCCAAAAACATTCAGTACTTC. This sequence encodes CASSPGLAGGRIAKNIQYF. This chain uses TRBV5-6 with TRBJ2-4; 15 bases are a match to TRBD2. The CDR3 runs 19 residues. Germline V gene data show CDR1 as SGHDT and CDR2 as YYEEEE. V was pared by 4 bases and J by 0 bases, with 8 bases of the junction left unmatched.

The V gene is TRBV3-1 (or the pseudogene TRBV3-2), the J gene TRBJ1-6, with D maybe TRBD1 (5 bases). CDR1 and CDR2 (germline): LGHDT, YNNKEL (reference sequence). Trimming stripped 1 base from V and 8 bases from J, with 9 bases between. The CDR3 runs 14 residues. DNA for the CDR3: TGTGCCAGCAGCCAAGGGGGCAGTTATTCACCCCTCCACTTT. This translates into CASSQGGSYSPLHF.

The chain joins TRBV7-2 to TRBJ1-5, with 8 nucleotides matching TRBD1. Germline CDR1 SGHTA, CDR2 FQGNSA. The trim removed 5 bases at V and 0 bases at J, leaving 3 bases unmatched. This CDR3 spans 15 amino acids. As DNA, the CDR3 is TGTGCCAGCAGCCAGGACAGGGTTAGCAATCAGCCCCAGCATTTT. Amino acid sequence: CASSQDRVSNQPQHF.

The chain employs TRBV5-1 and TRBJ1-2; 7 nucleotides align to TRBD1. Germline V CDR1 and CDR2: SGHRS, YFSETQ. This CDR3 has 13 residues. Trimming cost V 2 bases and J 8 bases; bases outside gene matches: 6. CDR3 amino acids: CASSLQGMEGYTF. CDR3 coding DNA: TGCGCCAGCAGCTTACAGGGGATGGAGGGCTACACCTTC.

The V call is TRBV30, the J call TRBJ1-6; 8 nucleotides agree with TRBD1. V trimming: 8 bases; J trimming: 6 bases; junction bases outside the gene matches: 9. Germline V gene lookup returns CDR1 GTSNPN and CDR2 SVGIG (reference sequence). This CDR3 is built from 14 residues. CDR3 sequence reads: CAGDRPTRNSPLHF. CDR3 DNA: TGTGCCGGGGACAGGCCAACCCGTAATTCACCCCTCCACTTT.

This clone was seen only a few times. This rearrangement joins TRBV30 to TRBJ1-5, with a weak D call TRBD1 (6 bases). The CDR3 totals 14 residues. CDR1 is GTSNPN and CDR2 is SVGIG in the germline V gene (reference sequence). V shed 0 bases and J shed 4 bases, with 10 bases lying between them. CDR3 DNA sequence: TGTGCCTGGAGTGTGGGACACTATAATCAGCCCCAGCATTTT. Its protein is CAWSVGHYNQPQHF.

The chain has TRBV7-3 and TRBJ1-2; weak D call: TRBD1 (6 bases). Trimming pared 0 bases from V and 9 bases from J, leaving 14 bases between. The CDR3 runs to 14 residues. Germline V gene data show CDR1 as SGHTA and CDR2 as FQGTGA. CDR3 sequence (DNA): TGTGCCAGCAGCTTAACTGGCAGGGGAGAGAGCTACACCTTC. Its protein is CASSLTGRGESYTF.

There are a few counts of this clone. The chain has TRBV9 and TRBJ2-2, with TRBD1 as a possible D gene (6 bases). The CDR3 runs to 14 residues. With 5 bases removed from V and 3 bases from J, the gap between germline ends came to 11 bases. Germline loops: CDR1 SGDLS, CDR2 YYNGEE. CDR3 sequence (DNA): TGTGCCAGCAGAATGAACAGGGACACCGGGGAGCTGTTTTTT. Its protein is CASRMNRDTGELFF.

The chain combines TRBV5-1 with TRBJ1-1; D call uncertain. Germline CDR1 and CDR2: SGHRS and YFSETQ. V was trimmed by 0 bases and J by 1 base, leaving 10 bases between them. This CDR3 has 15 residues. CDR3 nucleotides: TGCGCCAGCAGCTTGGATCTGGGCCGGAACACTGAAGCTTTCTTT. Translation: CASSLDLGRNTEAFF.